What follows is one T cell receptor beta chain and its context. The clone's antigen remains unknown. The input lacks base qualities; no much larger clone sits a single base away. The sample is drawn from a study of T cells in Graves' hyperthyroidism and ophthalmopathy (dated by TCRdb to about 2019). About the full investigation: Peripheral blood samples were taken at the time of initial diagnosis, prior to any treatment. In about 6 Graves' hyperthyroidism patients, the study also compared T-cell repertoires from thyroid tissue with T-cell repertoires from blood. The approximately 100 discovery patients were divided at random into training and test sets in a 7:3 ratio. Once sampling was done, hyperthyroidism patients were given methimazole at a starting dose of 30 mg daily, whereas ophthalmopathy patients were given high-dose intravenous methylprednisolone. A discovery cohort of around 98 patients, roughly 45 with Graves' ophthalmopathy and about 58 with stable Graves' hyperthyroidism, was used to find distinguishing TCR V-J signatures. Whether ophthalmopathy could be predicted prospectively was tested in an independent validation cohort made up of roughly 20 hyperthyroidism patients plus 17 patients who later progressed to ophthalmopathy. According to the paper, TCR Vbeta CDR3 sequencing was carried out on about 140 peripheral blood samples, which came from fewer than 50 ophthalmopathy, some 73 hyperthyroidism and about 17 progressor patients.

Graves' hyperthyroidism was defined as stable when no progression to ophthalmopathy occurred over 18 months of follow-up. Hyperthyroidism patients were aged 18 to 65 years and newly diagnosed, with disease duration of less than 2 months. Patients with uncontrolled infections, other autoimmune diseases, pregnancy or lactation were excluded. Diagnoses relied on clinical symptoms, serum thyroxine and TRAb, thyroid ultrasound and orbital computed tomography. PBMCs were separated from roughly 10 ml of fresh peripheral blood using Ficoll-Paque density gradient centrifugation. Total RNA was extracted using Trizol reagent, and RNA quality was assessed on an Agilent 2100 Bioanalyzer. The TCR beta CDR3 regions were amplified from RNA transcripts. The TCR CDR3 was subjected to a first round of RT-PCR using the HTBI primer set and the Qiagen OneStep RT-PCR kit. Libraries were constructed in a second round of multiplex PCR, after which size selection and purification were carried out. The libraries were sequenced on an Illumina HiSeq2000 using paired-end 100 bp reads. Per the original workflow: Raw data were processed with SOAPnuke, discarding reads with adapters, uncalled bases, mean Phred below 15, or no exact constant-primer or identifier match. High-quality paired reads were merged using COPE v1.2.5, and each unique nucleotide sequence was defined as a clonotype. Clonotypes were aligned to IMGT TRBV, TRBD and TRBJ reference segments using MiTCR v1.1. The analysis included only V-J combinations with a frequency above 0.0001, which together covered 98% to 99.2% of the repertoires. A TCS score was defined as the ratio between F50 (clonal expansion) and ExV (chaos), using BLOSUM62-based TCRdist between CDR3 peptides within each V-J. Welch's t-statistics and random forest reduced roughly 540 V-J features to 10 to 15, which were used in a naive Bayes classifier (R e1071). TCRdb reworked the public reads: Q25 trimming with fastp, MiXCR clone assembly, productive beta chains retained. Each record represents a unique CDR3 protein, reported with the most common genes and DNA among its rows. TCRdb assigned the V and J calls; the authors' analysis was not used. The sample table contains some 720,000 distinct CDR3 sequences; only one count was recorded for about a sixth of them. Of the sample, 8.4% is held by the ten largest clones.

Summary of the overall study and its limitations: No statistical method was used to set the sample size in advance, and investigators knew the group allocation. Blood samples also contained most of the expanded thyroid clonotypes (frequency above 0.001), which suggests that blood repertoires may reflect thyroid immune responses. Ophthalmopathy was separated from stable hyperthyroidism by a 13 V-J signature model, with 85% to 90% sensitivity and about 81% specificity obtained in cross-validation and 80%/75% obtained in testing. In validation, the model predicted progression to ophthalmopathy with just under 71% sensitivity and less than 75% specificity, a median of about six months before onset.

The receptor comes from a man younger than 35 with Graves' hyperthyroidism. The specimen sequenced was blood.

In nucleotide form, the sequence is TGTGCCAGCAGCTGGACCGGGACAGGGGGCGAGGGAGAGACCCAGTACTTC. It translates to CASSWTGTGGEGETQYF. The V gene is TRBV7-3 and the J gene is TRBJ2-5; 12 junctional bases match TRBD1. The CDR3 spans 17 residues, from the cysteine through the phenylalanine. The read is trimmed to its CDR3 DNA, 51 bases read in frame from base 1. Ends trimmed: V by 4 bases, J by 4 bases; bases unmatched to a gene: 10. Sequences SGHTA (CDR1) and FQGTGA (CDR2) are obtained from the germline V gene. Where the CDR3 stops, the reference TRBV7-3 and TRBJ2-5 genes take over; the full variable domain is GAGVSQTPSNKVTEKGKYVELRCDPISGHTALYWYRQSLGQGPEFLIYFQGTGAADDSGLPNDRFFAVRPEGSVSTLKIQRTERGDSAVYLCASSWTGTGGEGETQYFGPGTRLLVL.